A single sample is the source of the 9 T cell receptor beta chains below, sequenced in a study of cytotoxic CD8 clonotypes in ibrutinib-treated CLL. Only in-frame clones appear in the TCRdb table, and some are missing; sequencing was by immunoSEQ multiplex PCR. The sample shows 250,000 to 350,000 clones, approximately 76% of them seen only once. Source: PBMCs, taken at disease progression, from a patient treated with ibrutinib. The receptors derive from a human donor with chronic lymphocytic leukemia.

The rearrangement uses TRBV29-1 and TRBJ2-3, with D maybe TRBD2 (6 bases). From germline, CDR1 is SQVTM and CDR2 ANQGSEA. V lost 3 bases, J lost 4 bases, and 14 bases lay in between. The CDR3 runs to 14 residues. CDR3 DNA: TGCAGCGTTGACCTCGGGGGATTCTCAGATACGCAGTATTTT. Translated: CSVDLGGFSDTQYF.

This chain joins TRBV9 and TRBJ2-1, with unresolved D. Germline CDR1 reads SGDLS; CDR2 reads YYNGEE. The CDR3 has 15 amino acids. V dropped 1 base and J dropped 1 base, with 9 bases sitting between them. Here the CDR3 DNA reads TGTGCCAGCAGCGTATTGGGGTTGTCCTACAATGAGCAGTTCTTC. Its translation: CASSVLGLSYNEQFF.

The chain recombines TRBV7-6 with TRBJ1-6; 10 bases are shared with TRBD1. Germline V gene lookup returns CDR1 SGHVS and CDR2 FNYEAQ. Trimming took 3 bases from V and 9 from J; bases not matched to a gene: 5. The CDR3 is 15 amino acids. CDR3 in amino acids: CASSLGGQGFSPLHF. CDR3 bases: TGTGCCAGCAGCTTGGGGGGACAGGGGTTTTCACCCCTCCACTTT. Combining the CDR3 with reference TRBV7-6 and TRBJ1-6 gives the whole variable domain GAGVSQSPRYKVTKRGQDVALRCDPISGHVSLYWYRQALGQGPEFLTYFNYEAQQDKSGLPNDRFSAERPEGSISTLTIQRTEQRDSAMYRCASSLGGQGFSPLHFGNGTRLTVT.

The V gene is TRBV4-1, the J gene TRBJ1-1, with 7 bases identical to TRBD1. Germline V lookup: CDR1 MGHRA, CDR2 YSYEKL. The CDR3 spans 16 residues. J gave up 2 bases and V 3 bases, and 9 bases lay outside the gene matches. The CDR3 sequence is CASSQTGNAANTEAFF. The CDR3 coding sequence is TGCGCCAGCAGCCAGACAGGGAATGCCGCAAACACTGAAGCTTTCTTT.

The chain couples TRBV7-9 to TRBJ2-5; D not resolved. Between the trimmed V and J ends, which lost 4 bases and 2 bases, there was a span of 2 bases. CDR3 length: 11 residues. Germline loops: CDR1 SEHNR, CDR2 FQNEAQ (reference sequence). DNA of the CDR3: TGTGCCAGCAGCTATCAAGAGACCCAGTACTTC. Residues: CASSYQETQYF.

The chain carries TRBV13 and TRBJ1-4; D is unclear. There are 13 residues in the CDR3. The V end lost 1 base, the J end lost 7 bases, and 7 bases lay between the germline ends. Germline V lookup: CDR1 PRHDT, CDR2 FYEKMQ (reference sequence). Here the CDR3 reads CASSLAGSEKLFF. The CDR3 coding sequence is TGTGCCAGCAGCTTAGCCGGGTCTGAAAAACTGTTTTTT.

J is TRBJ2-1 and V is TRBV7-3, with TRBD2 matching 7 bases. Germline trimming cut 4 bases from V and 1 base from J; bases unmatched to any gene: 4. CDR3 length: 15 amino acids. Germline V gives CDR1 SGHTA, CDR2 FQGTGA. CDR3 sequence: CASSSRRESYNEQFF. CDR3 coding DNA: TGTGCCAGCAGCTCGAGGCGGGAGTCCTACAATGAGCAGTTCTTC.

The CDR3 bases are TGTGCCAGCAGCTTCGGGGGGCCCACTGAAGCTTTCTTT. Translating it yields CASSFGGPTEAFF. This chain joins TRBV11-2 and TRBJ1-1; tentative D call: TRBD1 (6 bases). The V end was cut by 3 bases, the J end by 4 bases, with 9 bases between. Germline loops: CDR1 SGHAT, CDR2 FQNNGV. This CDR3 is 13 amino acids long. Variable domain in full (rest from reference TRBV11-2 and TRBJ1-1): EAGVAQSPRYKIIEKRQSVAFWCNPISGHATLYWYQQILGQGPKLLIQFQNNGVVDDSQLPKDRFSAERLKGVDSTLKIQPAKLEDSAVYLCASSFGGPTEAFFGQGTRLTVV.

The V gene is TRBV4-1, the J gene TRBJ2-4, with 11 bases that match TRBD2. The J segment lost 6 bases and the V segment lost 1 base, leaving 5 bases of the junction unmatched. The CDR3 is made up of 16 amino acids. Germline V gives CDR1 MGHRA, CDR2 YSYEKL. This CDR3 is CASSQVPLAGGNIQYF. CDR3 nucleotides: TGCGCCAGCAGCCAAGTCCCGCTAGCGGGGGGAAACATTCAGTACTTC.